This T cell receptor beta chain is from a study of shared clonotypes between healthy human individuals. Overall study context: Each donor's CD8 memory used one plate, CD8 naive two, each CD4 subset three. Notes on the study in general: Larger estimated richness was generally seen in naive subsets than in memory subsets.

There are a few counts of this clone. Antigen: not known. Trimming shortened V by 6 bases and J by 6 bases, and 14 bases separated the two germline ends. Germline values: CDR1 MDHEN, CDR2 SYDVKM. The CDR3 is 13 amino acids. TCRdb's table, derived via immunoSEQ multiplex PCR, lists solely in-frame clones and lacks some. This table holds a few million clones, approximately 94% found once. Sequences were obtained from naive CD4+ T cells sorted from blood. The subset here: CD45RA+ positively selected. This TCR was recovered from a man aged 18-30 years in good health. The V call is TRBV28, the J call TRBJ1-1; tentatively, D is TRBD1 (5 bases). The CDR3 DNA reads TGTGCCAGCAGCTTAGTGGGGGAATCTGAAGCTTTCTTT. Amino acids: CASSLVGESEAFF.